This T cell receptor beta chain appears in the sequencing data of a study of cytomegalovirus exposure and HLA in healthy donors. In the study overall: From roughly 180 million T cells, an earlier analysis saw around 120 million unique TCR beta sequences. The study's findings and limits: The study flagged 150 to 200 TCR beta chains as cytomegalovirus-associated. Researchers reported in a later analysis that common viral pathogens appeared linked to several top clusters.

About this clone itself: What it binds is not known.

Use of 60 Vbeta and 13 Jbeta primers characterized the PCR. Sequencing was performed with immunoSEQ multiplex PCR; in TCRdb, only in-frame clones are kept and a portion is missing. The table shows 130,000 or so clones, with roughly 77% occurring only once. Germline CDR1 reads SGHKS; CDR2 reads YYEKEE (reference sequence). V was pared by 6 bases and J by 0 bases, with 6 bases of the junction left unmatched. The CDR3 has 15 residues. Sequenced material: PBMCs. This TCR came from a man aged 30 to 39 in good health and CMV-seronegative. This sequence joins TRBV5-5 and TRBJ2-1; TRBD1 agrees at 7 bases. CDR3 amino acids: CASINRDSSYNEQFF. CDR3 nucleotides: TGTGCCAGCATCAACCGGGACAGCTCCTACAATGAGCAGTTCTTC.